These 28 T cell receptor beta chains originate from one sample sequenced in a study of neurological immune-mediated disorders. MiXCR, applied by TCRdb to the 5' RACE reads, yields one record per CDR3 protein. The sample contains under 85,000 distinct CDR3 sequences, over 9% of which appear only once. Specimen: PBMCs. Source of these receptors: a man aged 40-55 years in good health.

This clonotype came up many times. The chain recombines TRBV7-9 with TRBJ1-1, with 8 bases aligning to TRBD1. CDR1 and CDR2 from the germline V gene are SEHNR and FQNEAQ (reference sequence). V was clipped by 10 bases and J by 5 bases; unmatched bases: 12. The CDR3 is made up of 14 amino acids. The CDR3 is CATGGWTGSTEAFF. The CDR3 DNA is TGTGCCACCGGGGGGTGGACAGGGAGTACTGAAGCTTTCTTT.

Many counts were recorded for this clonotype. CDR3 in amino acids: CASSLAGGHRGEQYF. The CDR3 region has the DNA TGTGCCAGCAGCTTGGCGGGGGGCCATCGGGGGGAGCAGTACTTC. The chain couples TRBV7-2 to TRBJ2-7; 8 bases line up with TRBD2. Losses at the gene ends were 3 bases for V and 7 bases for J; bases not matched to a gene: 11. CDR3 size: 15 residues. Germline V gene lookup returns CDR1 SGHTA and CDR2 FQGNSA. Supplemented by reference TRBV7-2 and TRBJ2-7, the full variable domain reads GAGVSQSPSNKVTEKGKDVELRCDPISGHTALYWYRQSLGQGLEFLIYFQGNSAPDKSGLPSDRFSAERTGGSVSTLTIQRTQQEDSAVYLCASSLAGGHRGEQYFGPGTRLTVT.

At least ten counts were recorded for this clonotype. V usage is TRBV20-1 and J usage is TRBJ2-7; D remains ambiguous. Germline CDR1 and CDR2: DFQATT and SNEGSKA (reference sequence). Between the trimmed V and J ends, which lost 1 base and 4 bases, there was a span of 11 bases. This CDR3 is 13 amino acids long. The CDR3 reads CSARADGRYEQYF. CDR3 nucleotide sequence: TGCAGTGCTAGAGCGGACGGCAGGTACGAGCAGTACTTC.

The sample holds many counts of this clonotype. CDR3 in DNA: TGTGCCAGCTCAGACAACAGGGGAAAAGAGACCCAGTACTTC. Protein product: CASSDNRGKETQYF. J is TRBJ2-5 and V is TRBV18; TRBD1 aligns across 7 bases. The V gene end was trimmed by 5 bases and the J gene end by 3 bases; junction bases not matched to a gene: 6. Per germline, CDR1 KGHSH and CDR2 LQKENI. The CDR3 is made up of 14 amino acids.

The table lists this clonotype with many counts. This chain links TRBV28 with TRBJ2-7, with 7 bases aligning to TRBD1. CDR1 is MDHEN and CDR2 is SYDVKM in the germline V gene. This CDR3 has 13 residues. V was clipped by 6 bases and J by 7 bases; unmatched bases: 9. In DNA form, the CDR3 reads TGTGCCAGCAGATTAGACAGGGAAACTGAGCAGTACTTC. Translation: CASRLDRETEQYF.

This clonotype was seen ten or more times. The chain is built from TRBV12-3 or TRBV12-4 and TRBJ1-5, with unresolved D. This CDR3 comprises 15 residues. V was shortened by 2 bases and J by 5 bases, with 13 bases between the two germline ends. CDR3: CASSLIPDRDQPQHF. CDR3 coding DNA: TGTGCCAGCAGTTTAATCCCCGATAGAGATCAGCCCCAGCATTTT.

This clonotype was detected many times. CDR3 in amino acids: CASSAVAGAQETQYF. CDR3 DNA: TGTGCCAGCAGTGCGGTAGCGGGGGCCCAAGAGACCCAGTACTTC. The V gene is TRBV2, the J gene TRBJ2-5; the match to TRBD2 covers 9 bases. V trimming: 4 bases; J trimming: 1 base; junction bases outside the gene matches: 4. The CDR3 loop spans 15 amino acids. CDR1 is SNHLY and CDR2 is FYNNEI in the germline V gene.

This clonotype has at least ten counts. The chain carries TRBV6-7 and TRBJ2-7, with D unclear. TRBV6-7 is an ORF, with its function uncertain. The V and J ends lost 7 bases and 2 bases respectively, with 3 bases between them. This CDR3 is built from 10 residues. CDR3 DNA: TGTGCCAGCAAGGCCTACGAGCAGTACTTC. As protein: CASKAYEQYF.

A few counts support this clonotype. V and J are TRBV11-2 and TRBJ2-1; D might be TRBD2 (5 bases). V was pared by 4 bases and J by 8 bases, with 21 bases between. This CDR3 comprises 16 residues. Germline values: CDR1 SGHAT, CDR2 FQNNGV. CDR3 in amino acids: CASSSLLQRSRDEQFF. As DNA, the CDR3 is TGTGCCAGCAGCTCCCTCCTCCAGCGGTCTCGGGATGAGCAGTTCTTC.

This clonotype was recorded at least ten times. In nucleotides, the CDR3 is TGTGCCAGCAGTCTGCAGGGTCGGTCCTACAATGAGCAGTTCTTC. It specifies CASSLQGRSYNEQFF. This chain uses TRBV6-6 with TRBJ2-1, with TRBD1 as a possible D gene (5 bases). Germline loops: CDR1 MNHNY, CDR2 SVGAGI (reference sequence). Trimming left V 5 bases short and J 1 base short, with 12 bases between. The CDR3 sequence is 15 residues long.

This clonotype showed up many times. This chain connects TRBV6-5 to TRBJ1-5; no clear D. The germline V gene has CDR1 MNHEY and CDR2 SVGAGI. Trimming took 0 bases from V and 7 from J, leaving 7 bases between them. The CDR3 totals 13 residues. The CDR3 protein is CASSYSRYQPQHF. DNA for the CDR3: TGTGCCAGCAGTTACTCGAGGTACCAGCCCCAGCATTTT.

The chain uses TRBV5-1 and TRBJ1-1; tentatively, D is TRBD1 (5 bases). Germline loops: CDR1 SGHRS, CDR2 YFSETQ. Trimming took 2 bases from V and 3 from J, leaving 11 bases between them. The CDR3 has 14 residues. Here the CDR3 reads CASSFQGMDTEAFF. DNA of the CDR3: TGCGCCAGCAGCTTCCAGGGTATGGACACTGAAGCTTTCTTT.

This clonotype was observed at least ten times. V usage is TRBV27 and J usage is TRBJ1-2; 7 bases are a match to TRBD1. The CDR3 covers 16 residues. CDR1 is MNHEY, CDR2 SMNVEV, per germline (reference sequence). The ends lost 8 bases at V and 0 bases at J; junction bases unmatched: 12. The CDR3 loop reads CASGINRGEANYGYTF. The CDR3 nucleotides are TGTGCCAGCGGAATTAACAGGGGAGAAGCTAACTATGGCTACACCTTC.

This clonotype was counted many times. The chain uses TRBV5-6 and TRBJ2-1, with D perhaps matching TRBD1 (5 bases). The CDR3 totals 14 residues. V lost 3 bases, J lost 1 base, and 8 bases lay in between. The germline CDR1 and CDR2 sequences are SGHDT and YYEEEE. The CDR3 loop reads CASSSTESYNEQFF. The CDR3 region has the DNA TGTGCCAGCAGCTCGACAGAGTCCTACAATGAGCAGTTCTTC.

This clonotype was detected many times. The chain uses TRBV6-2 or TRBV6-3 and TRBJ2-7; D is perhaps TRBD2 (6 bases). Trimming took 6 bases from V and 3 from J, leaving 9 bases between them. Germline CDR1 reads MNHEY; CDR2 reads SVGEGT. CDR3 length: 12 amino acids. The CDR3 region is CASREGIYEQYF. The DNA of the CDR3 is TGTGCCAGCAGGGAGGGTATCTACGAGCAGTACTTC.

This clonotype was observed many times. The chain uses TRBV7-9 and TRBJ1-1; D remains ambiguous. The germline V gene encodes CDR1 SEHNR and CDR2 FQNEAQ (reference sequence). Trimming removed 3 bases at V and 3 bases at J, with 8 bases between. CDR3 length: 13 residues. The CDR3 spells CASSFSSHTEAFF. For the CDR3, the DNA is TGTGCCAGCAGCTTTTCATCCCACACTGAAGCTTTCTTT.

The table lists this clonotype with many counts. The rearrangement links TRBV4-2 to TRBJ2-2; weak D call: TRBD2 (6 bases). Trimming shortened V by 1 base and J by 5 bases, and 17 bases separated the two germline ends. The CDR3 runs 17 residues. Germline loops: CDR1 LGHNA, CDR2 YNFKEQ. CDR3 in amino acids: CASSQGGTGGKTGELFF. As DNA, the CDR3 is TGTGCCAGCAGCCAAGGCGGGACCGGGGGTAAAACCGGGGAGCTGTTTTTT.

This clonotype was observed many times. The V gene is TRBV20-1, the J gene TRBJ2-1; 11 nucleotides line up with TRBD2. The ends lost 8 bases at V and 8 bases at J; junction bases unmatched: 8. The V gene's germline CDR1 is DFQATT and CDR2 SNEGSKA (reference sequence). This CDR3 comprises 13 residues. DNA for the CDR3: TGCAGTCCCCTTCGACTAGCGGGATATGAGCAGTTCTTC. This encodes CSPLRLAGYEQFF.

This clonotype was seen repeatedly, ten times or more. The chain carries TRBV5-1 and TRBJ2-7, with D perhaps matching TRBD1 (6 bases). V was shortened by 6 bases and J by 2 bases, with 12 bases between the two germline ends. This CDR3 has 13 residues. Per germline, CDR1 SGHRS and CDR2 YFSETQ. The DNA of the CDR3 is TGCGCCAGCACCGGACAGCAAGCCTACGAGCAGTACTTC. Residues: CASTGQQAYEQYF.

This clonotype was detected a few times. A clone one base away is much larger, so this may be a read error. The rearrangement joins TRBV20-1 to TRBJ2-1; D call uncertain. Germline assignment: CDR1 DFQATT and CDR2 SNEGSKA (reference sequence). There are 11 residues in the CDR3. The CDR3 sequence: CSARDWNDQFF. CDR3 nucleotides: TGCAGTGCTAGAGATTGGAATGATCAGTTCTTC.

This clonotype was seen at least ten times. The junction differs from germline at one of its ends, possibly a read error. The gene calls are TRBV3-1 and TRBJ2-1; 7 nucleotides line up with TRBD1. Looked up from germline, CDR1 is LGHDT and CDR2 is YNNKEL (reference sequence). The CDR3 is 15 residues long. CDR3 nucleotide sequence: TGTGCCAGCGGCCAGACAGGGAGCTCCTACAATGAGCAGTTCTTC. Its translation: CASGQTGSSYNEQFF.

In its sample, this clonotype was seen many times. The chain carries TRBV12-3 or TRBV12-4 and TRBJ2-1, with 8 bases that match TRBD2. The CDR3 covers 15 residues. After removal of 5 bases from V and 5 bases from J, the junction contained 8 bases not matched to a gene. Here the CDR3 reads CASSPRAGGNNEQFF. The CDR3 DNA is TGTGCCAGCAGTCCCCGGGCGGGAGGCAACAATGAGCAGTTCTTC.

The rearrangement links TRBV9 to TRBJ2-7; 10 bases are shared with TRBD2. Germline loops: CDR1 SGDLS, CDR2 YYNGEE. Trimming took 4 bases from V and 3 from J; bases not matched to a gene: 7. This CDR3 has 15 amino acids. Written as DNA, the CDR3 is TGTGCCAGCAGCCCTAGCGGGAGTAGATTCTACGAGCAGTACTTC. It yields the protein CASSPSGSRFYEQYF.

This clonotype was picked up many times. This rearrangement joins TRBV3-1 to TRBJ1-5, with D unresolved. Trimming took off 4 bases at V and 2 bases at J, with 12 bases between the two ends. The germline V gene has CDR1 LGHDT and CDR2 YNNKEL (reference sequence). This CDR3 comprises 15 residues. CDR3 nucleotides: TGTGCCAGCAGCCTCGGGCGTGGAGGCAATCAGCCCCAGCATTTT. This codes for CASSLGRGGNQPQHF.

This clonotype was counted ten times or more. The CDR3 spells CASSWSGGGDEQFF. The CDR3, as DNA: TGCGCCAGCAGCTGGAGCGGGGGGGGTGATGAGCAGTTCTTC. J is TRBJ2-1 and V is TRBV5-1; TRBD2 agrees at 10 bases. The CDR3 runs to 14 residues. CDR1 and CDR2 (germline): SGHRS, YFSETQ. V gave up 3 bases and J gave up 8 bases; unmatched junction bases: 5.

In regard to this clonotype: A read error is possible here, since a much larger clone lies one base away. The chain couples TRBV20-1 to TRBJ2-5; 9 bases are shared with TRBD2. Germline loops: CDR1 DFQATT, CDR2 SNEGSKA (reference sequence). The CDR3 runs to 15 residues. CDR3 protein: CSTSGSGRGTETQYF. CDR3 nucleotide sequence: TGCAGTACTAGTGGTAGCGGGAGAGGTACGGAGACCCAGTACTTC.

The table lists this clonotype with many counts. The genes are TRBV5-1 and TRBJ2-2; D not resolved. Trimming took off 3 bases at V and 4 bases at J, with 13 bases between the two ends. Germline CDR1 is SGHRS and CDR2 is YFSETQ. The CDR3 covers 15 residues. DNA for the CDR3: TGCGCCAGCAGCTCCTCTCCTCAAAGCACCGGGGAGCTGTTTTTT. This sequence encodes CASSSSPQSTGELFF. The variable domain in full, with the rest retrieved from reference TRBV5-1 and TRBJ2-2, is KAGVTQTPRYLIKTRGQQVTLSCSPISGHRSVSWYQQTPGQGLQFLFEYFSETQRNKGNFPGRFSGRQFSNSRSEMNVSTLELGDSALYLCASSSSPQSTGELFFGEGSRLTVL.

This clonotype was seen repeatedly, ten times or more. The chain is built from TRBV5-5 and TRBJ2-5, with D perhaps matching TRBD1 (6 bases). Germline values: CDR1 SGHKS, CDR2 YYEKEE (reference sequence). The CDR3 runs to 14 residues. The germline V and J ends were trimmed by 3 bases and 1 base, with 10 bases remaining between them. The CDR3 loop reads CASSWGTFQETQYF. CDR3 DNA: TGTGCCAGCAGCTGGGGGACATTCCAAGAGACCCAGTACTTC.